Detailed here is one T cell receptor beta chain. As for time point: after trial treatment. Sample treatment: LDRT plus nivolumab, ipilimumab, low-dose cyclophosphamide and aspirin (RACIN trial). This entry comes from a study of low-dose radiotherapy and immunotherapy resistance in tumors. The CDR3 covers 16 residues. CDR1 and CDR2 from the germline V gene are SGHDN and FVKESK. The V end was cut by 0 bases, the J end by 5 bases, with 17 bases between. TRAV- and TRBV-specific primers primed first-strand cDNA, covering alpha and beta chains. TCR amplification involved about 19 PCR cycles with a constant-region primer and V-primer adapter. TCRdb itself ran the reads through MiXCR, one entry per CDR3 protein. Here the sample spans about 35,000 distinct CDR3 sequences, less than 25% being singletons.

This TCR was sampled from a female donor with ovarian cancer. This sample comprised PBMCs, obtained after low-dose radiotherapy plus immunotherapy. The chain recombines TRBV14 with TRBJ2-7, with a possible D match to TRBD1 (7 bases). CDR3 bases: TGTGCCAGCAGCCAAGAATCCGACAGGGACTCTCACGAGCAGTACTTC. Protein sequence: CASSQESDRDSHEQYF.